Listed here is a single T cell receptor beta chain. What antigen it recognizes has not been identified. Base qualities are not recorded, but no much larger clone differs from it by a single base. CDR1 and CDR2, looked up from the germline V gene, are SNHLY and FYNNEI. The cysteine opens and the phenylalanine closes a CDR3 of 13 amino acids. The CDR3 DNA has 39 bases and is translated from base 1. The trim is 6 bases for V and 1 base for J, with a gap of 9 bases between the germline ends. The immunoSEQ Assay, a bias-controlled multiplex PCR, was used to amplify TCRbeta CDR3 regions from genomic DNA. As for the authors' bioinformatics: Nucleated cell counts per sample were estimated from amplification of reference gene primers within the assay. To quantify the absolute abundance of each unique TCRbeta CDR3 rearrangement, sequence reads were collapsed and filtered. Productive Simpson clonality was computed per sample as the square root of Simpson's diversity index over productive rearrangements. What TCRdb holds here is the immuneACCESS table cut down to in-frame rearrangements. Part of the clones is not present; checked against another copy, under half of the missing clones reflect an unresolved V gene, and the others are unexplained. The V and J calls and the clone size are those of that table, but D and trimming were determined from the DNA. The sample records around 140,000 clones, about four fifths of which are singletons. Around 1.4% of the sample is taken by the ten largest.

The data originate from a study of blood T cell repertoires in COVID-19 (TCRdb year 2020). Turning to the overall study: The collaborator samples originated in the United States, Italy and Spain and spanned the acute and convalescent phases of COVID-19. HLA class I and class II types, where available, came from metadata supplied by the sample provider rather than from assay-based typing. The repertoires were released in a freely available public database meant as a resource for research on the immune response to SARS-CoV-2. The prospective study material was composed of cDNA or gDNA derived from T cells, B-cell-depleted T cells, or PBMCs. The samples were drawn from two sources: the first 160 participants of the ongoing ImmuneRACE study, and fewer than 1,500 subjects contributed by 6 global collaborators. Subjects who had been exposed to COVID-19, were actively infected with it, or had recovered from it provided the deeply sampled blood TCRbeta repertoires that made up the dataset. The sample metadata nearly always contained a de-identified subject ID, COVID-19 status, age in years and sex.

The collaborating institutions used their own protocols to collect whole blood in K2EDTA tubes. For TCRbeta analysis, collaborators shipped samples as frozen whole blood, isolated PBMCs, or DNA extracted from either of those sample types. General study outcomes and caveats: The quantity of clinical and demographic metadata differed by source and by participant and was supplied without curation.

This clonotype originated in a man aged 60-69 years with acute or convalescent COVID-19. The specimen was peripheral blood. The chain was built from TRBV2 and TRBJ1-1; the D gene is perhaps TRBD1, from 6 matching bases. The CDR3: CASRAQGNTEAFF. The DNA sequence is TGTGCCAGCAGAGCACAGGGGAACACTGAAGCTTTCTTT.